One sample yielded the 31 T cell receptor beta chains listed below, sequenced in a study of T cell changes during pregnancy in multiple sclerosis. Generated by immunoSEQ multiplex PCR, the TCRdb table keeps only in-frame clones and is missing some. The table shows roughly 64,000 clones, with about nine tenths occurring only once. The specimen comprised peripheral blood, sampled in the second trimester of pregnancy. The source of these receptors is a female donor with multiple sclerosis, enrolled in a pregnancy study.

The V gene is TRBV10-3, the J gene TRBJ2-3; D perhaps matches TRBD2 (5 bases). V lost 5 bases, J lost 1 base, and 13 bases lay in between. The CDR3 consists of 15 residues. Germline V gene data show CDR1 as ENHRY and CDR2 as SYGVKD. CDR3 DNA sequence: TGTGCCATCAGTCGGACTGGGCGGGGCACAGATACGCAGTATTTT. It codes for CAISRTGRGTDTQYF.

The chain has TRBV6-5 and TRBJ1-1; D gene ambiguous. The CDR3 runs to 16 residues. Trimming stripped 2 bases from V and 1 base from J, with 14 bases between. Germline V gives CDR1 MNHEY, CDR2 SVGAGI. This CDR3 reads CASSYLPRGRNTEAFF. In DNA form, the CDR3 reads TGTGCCAGCAGTTACCTCCCCCGTGGTAGGAACACTGAAGCTTTCTTT.

This sequence joins TRBV6-6 and TRBJ2-7, with 9 bases fitting TRBD1. CDR3 length: 15 amino acids. Trimming cost V 0 bases and J 6 bases; bases outside gene matches: 6. CDR1 is MNHNY and CDR2 is SVGAGI in the germline V gene (reference sequence). The CDR3 is CASSYSGTGTGEQYF. CDR3 DNA sequence: TGTGCCAGCAGTTACTCCGGGACAGGGACGGGCGAGCAGTACTTC.

The chain links TRBV18 to TRBJ2-1, with a weak D call TRBD1 (6 bases). CDR1 and CDR2 from the germline V gene are KGHSH and LQKENI. Trimming took 1 base from V and 8 from J, leaving 18 bases between them. The CDR3 has 16 residues. DNA for the CDR3: TGTGCCAGCTCACCACTTGGGGGCTCCGTTTTAGATGAGCAGTTCTTC. This translates into CASSPLGGSVLDEQFF.

The CDR3 loop reads CASSYSQGRINGYTF. Written as DNA, the CDR3 is TGTGCCAGCAGTTACTCTCAGGGGCGCATCAATGGCTACACCTTC. V gene TRBV6-6 combines with J gene TRBJ1-2, with D possibly being TRBD1 (6 bases). CDR1 and CDR2 from the germline V gene are MNHNY and SVGAGI (reference sequence). The CDR3 is 15 residues long. Trimming shortened V by 0 bases and J by 6 bases, and 14 bases separated the two germline ends.

In this sample, this clone turned up a few times. The chain links TRBV18 to TRBJ2-7; D unclear. The CDR3 spans 13 residues. With 0 bases removed from V and 0 bases from J, the gap between germline ends came to 3 bases. In germline, CDR1 is KGHSH, CDR2 LQKENI. The CDR3 region has the DNA TGTGCCAGCTCACCACCTAGCTCCTACGAGCAGTACTTC. This translates into CASSPPSSYEQYF.

The V call is TRBV7-2, the J call TRBJ1-5, with D unresolved. Germline loops: CDR1 SGHTA, CDR2 FQGNSA. The CDR3 totals 13 residues. Trimming pared 2 bases from V and 4 bases from J, leaving 6 bases between. The CDR3 loop reads CASSLILNQPQHF. CDR3 bases: TGTGCCAGCAGCTTAATCCTGAATCAGCCCCAGCATTTT.

The chain employs TRBV4-1 and TRBJ1-4; D is ambiguous. The length of the CDR3 is 15 residues. Germline values: CDR1 MGHRA, CDR2 YSYEKL. The germline V and J ends were trimmed by 1 base and 8 bases, with 14 bases remaining between them. CDR3: CASSQGEPLVEKLFF. The DNA for the CDR3 is TGCGCCAGCAGCCAAGGTGAGCCACTGGTGGAAAAACTGTTTTTT.

J is TRBJ2-1 and V is TRBV9; 10 nucleotides agree with TRBD1. Germline trimming cut 4 bases from V and 9 bases from J; bases unmatched to any gene: 7. The CDR3 contains 14 residues. Germline CDR1 reads SGDLS; CDR2 reads YYNGEE. CDR3 residues: CASSPRQGAGEQFF. The CDR3 nucleotides read TGTGCCAGCAGCCCCCGACAGGGGGCGGGTGAGCAGTTCTTC.

The chain couples TRBV5-1 to TRBJ1-2; D perhaps matches TRBD1 (6 bases). The V end was cut by 0 bases, the J end by 1 base, with 10 bases between. The CDR3 contains 15 residues. Per the germline V gene, CDR1 is SGHRS and CDR2 is YFSETQ. CDR3: CASSLEGQINYGYTF. CDR3 sequence (DNA): TGCGCCAGCAGCTTGGAAGGACAGATTAACTATGGCTACACCTTC.

The V gene is TRBV7-9, the J gene TRBJ2-7; 8 bases agree with TRBD1. Germline CDR1 is SEHNR and CDR2 is FQNEAQ (reference sequence). The CDR3 runs 14 residues. V lost 3 bases, J lost 5 bases, and 6 bases stayed unmatched. The CDR3 is CASSLLTGGDEQYF. CDR3 bases: TGTGCCAGCAGCTTGTTAACAGGGGGTGACGAGCAGTACTTC.

J is TRBJ1-3 and V is TRBV5-1, with 7 bases identical to TRBD1. Looked up from germline, CDR1 is SGHRS and CDR2 is YFSETQ. The CDR3 spans 16 residues. Trimming cost V 1 base and J 6 bases; bases outside gene matches: 10. The CDR3 bases are TGCGCCAGCAGCTTGCTGGGAGCCAGGGGGGTAAACACCATATATTTT. Amino acids: CASSLLGARGVNTIYF. Combining the CDR3 with reference TRBV5-1 and TRBJ1-3 gives the whole variable domain KAGVTQTPRYLIKTRGQQVTLSCSPISGHRSVSWYQQTPGQGLQFLFEYFSETQRNKGNFPGRFSGRQFSNSRSEMNVSTLELGDSALYLCASSLLGARGVNTIYFGEGSWLTVV.

The chain links TRBV19 to TRBJ1-1; D call uncertain. The CDR3 is 18 residues long. Trimming left V 1 base short and J 3 bases short, with 21 bases between. Looked up from germline, CDR1 is LNHDA and CDR2 is SQIVND (reference sequence). In DNA form, the CDR3 reads TGTGCCAGTAGTATAGGAAACCCCCGCAGGCCCAAGGACACTGAAGCTTTCTTT. As protein: CASSIGNPRRPKDTEAFF.

The chain is built from TRBV5-1 and TRBJ1-2; TRBD1 matches 10 bases. The CDR3 is 15 residues long. Germline V CDR1 and CDR2: SGHRS, YFSETQ. The J segment lost 3 bases and the V segment lost 1 base, leaving 3 bases of the junction unmatched. Here the CDR3 reads CASSLPGTGDYGYTF. CDR3 sequence (DNA): TGCGCCAGCAGCTTGCCCGGGACAGGGGACTATGGCTACACCTTC.

CDR3 bases: TGTGCCTGGTCCAGAAGAGGAAACACCATATATTTT. Translated: CAWSRRGNTIYF. The chain couples TRBV30 to TRBJ1-3, with D hard to call. Trimming took 5 bases from V and 4 from J, leaving 9 bases between them. The germline gives CDR1 GTSNPN, CDR2 SVGIG (reference sequence). The CDR3 totals 12 residues.

V usage is TRBV7-8 and J usage is TRBJ1-2; 9 bases are shared with TRBD1. The CDR3 has 14 amino acids. V dropped 4 bases and J dropped 6; count of bases not matched to a gene: 6. Germline V gives CDR1 SGHVS, CDR2 FQNEAQ. The CDR3 is CASSSPQGANGYTF. As DNA, the CDR3 is TGTGCCAGCAGCTCACCACAGGGGGCGAATGGCTACACCTTC.

The V and J genes are TRBV5-1 and TRBJ2-7; 10 nucleotides agree with TRBD1. This CDR3 spans 15 amino acids. Germline lookup yields CDR1 SGHRS and CDR2 YFSETQ. V lost 2 bases and J lost 7; bases outside the gene matches: 9. CDR3 in amino acids: CASSFRQGAPEEQYF. CDR3 DNA: TGCGCCAGCAGCTTCCGACAGGGGGCGCCTGAAGAGCAGTACTTC.

CDR3 loop: CASSDPGGGTEAFF. In DNA, the CDR3 is TGTGCCAGCAGCGACCCGGGGGGAGGCACTGAAGCTTTCTTT. The rearrangement uses TRBV7-9 and TRBJ1-1; D may be TRBD1 (5 bases). Per the germline V gene, CDR1 is SEHNR and CDR2 is FQNEAQ (reference sequence). The CDR3 is 14 residues long. Trimming took off 5 bases at V and 4 bases at J, with 14 bases between the two ends.

This chain connects TRBV7-3 to TRBJ1-1, with D uncertain. This CDR3 is 16 amino acids long. Trimming removed 5 bases from V and 2 bases from J, with 18 bases in between. Germline CDR1 SGHTA, CDR2 FQGTGA. The DNA of the CDR3 is TGTGCCAGCAGCATGTCCCCGAGGGCAGTCAACACTGAAGCTTTCTTT. Translation: CASSMSPRAVNTEAFF. Full variable domain (outside the CDR3, taken from reference TRBV7-3 and TRBJ1-1): GAGVSQTPSNKVTEKGKYVELRCDPISGHTALYWYRQSLGQGPEFLIYFQGTGAADDSGLPNDRFFAVRPEGSVSTLKIQRTERGDSAVYLCASSMSPRAVNTEAFFGQGTRLTVV.

V usage is TRBV9 and J usage is TRBJ2-5, with 7 bases fitting TRBD2. With V trimmed by 3 bases and J by 5 bases, 10 bases remained unmatched. The CDR3 length is 15 residues. Germline V gene lookup returns CDR1 SGDLS and CDR2 YYNGEE. The CDR3 DNA is TGTGCCAGCAGCGCTTACGGACTAGACGCCGAGACCCAGTACTTC. Translation: CASSAYGLDAETQYF.

This chain connects TRBV9 to TRBJ2-3; 14 bases are shared with TRBD2. The CDR3 is made up of 20 amino acids. The V gene end was trimmed by 2 bases and the J gene end by 3 bases; junction bases not matched to a gene: 14. Per germline, CDR1 SGDLS and CDR2 YYNGEE. CDR3 DNA: TGTGCCAGCAGCGTTCGCCCCGGGACTAGCGGGGGAAGGAGAACAGATACGCAGTATTTT. This encodes CASSVRPGTSGGRRTDTQYF.

The chain recombines TRBV10-3 with TRBJ1-5; 11 bases align to TRBD1. The CDR3 spans 16 residues. Germline lookup yields CDR1 ENHRY and CDR2 SYGVKD. V shed 2 bases, J shed 8 bases, and the junction held 8 bases outside the gene matches. The chain's CDR3 is CAISENGQGAGEPQHF. CDR3 nucleotide sequence: TGTGCCATCAGTGAGAACGGACAGGGGGCGGGTGAGCCCCAGCATTTT.

The rearrangement uses TRBV6-1 and TRBJ1-5, with TRBD1 matching 8 bases. CDR1 and CDR2 from the germline V gene are MNHNS and SASEGT. The CDR3 has 18 residues. With V trimmed by 2 bases and J by 2 bases, 11 bases remained unmatched. CDR3 DNA sequence: TGTGCCAGCAGTGAAATATACAGGGGGAAAGGACGCAATCAGCCCCAGCATTTT. Encoded protein: CASSEIYRGKGRNQPQHF.

V usage is TRBV25-1 and J usage is TRBJ2-1, with D unclear. CDR3 length equals 12 residues. Germline lookup yields CDR1 MGHDK and CDR2 SYGVNS. The V end lost 2 bases, the J end lost 8 bases, and 7 bases lay between the germline ends. The CDR3, as DNA: TGTGCCAGCAGTGAAAGTTGGCATGAGCAGTTCTTC. Translation: CASSESWHEQFF.

The chain combines TRBV5-4 with TRBJ2-7; no firm D call. The CDR3 contains 12 residues. The ends were cut back, 3 bases at V and 12 bases at J, with 16 bases in the middle. From germline, CDR1 is SGHNT and CDR2 YYREEE (reference sequence). CDR3 residues: CASSSRSAGLYF. The CDR3 nucleotides read TGTGCCAGCAGCTCGCGTTCGGCAGGCCTGTACTTC.

This clone has only a few counts. The chain recombines TRBV19 with TRBJ1-1; 7 bases agree with TRBD1. Trimming at V came to 5 bases and at J to 8 bases, leaving 11 bases not matched to a gene. Germline V lookup: CDR1 LNHDA, CDR2 SQIVND (reference sequence). This CDR3 contains 14 residues. DNA for the CDR3: TGTGCCAGTAGTCCCGGGACAGTTAGAGAAGAAGCTTTCTTT. Translation gives CASSPGTVREEAFF.

The chain joins TRBV7-3 to TRBJ2-1; possible D gene TRBD1, 6 bases. Trimming removed 4 bases at V and 6 bases at J, with 19 bases between. This CDR3 has 16 residues. Germline CDR1 SGHTA, CDR2 FQGTGA. CDR3 sequence (DNA): TGTGCCAGCAGCTCGAGTCCAGGGGCCGGGTTCAATGAGCAGTTCTTC. It codes for CASSSSPGAGFNEQFF.

This chain connects TRBV7-9 to TRBJ2-2; 11 nucleotides agree with TRBD2. The germline CDR1 and CDR2 sequences are SEHNR and FQNEAQ (reference sequence). The V gene end was trimmed by 6 bases and the J gene end by 2 bases; junction bases not matched to a gene: 8. This CDR3 has 17 residues. CDR3 DNA sequence: TGTGCCAGCAGGAGAGGAACTAGCGGGGGAAACACCGGGGAGCTGTTTTTT. This codes for CASRRGTSGGNTGELFF.

The chain has TRBV6-5 and TRBJ2-7; possible D gene TRBD2, 6 bases. The V gene's germline CDR1 is MNHEY and CDR2 SVGAGI. The length of the CDR3 is 15 residues. V dropped 6 bases and J dropped 3 bases, with 18 bases sitting between them. In DNA form, the CDR3 reads TGTGCCAGCAGCCGCGAGGCCGGGCGGGGCTACGAGCAGTACTTC. It encodes CASSREAGRGYEQYF.

The chain has TRBV11-3 and TRBJ2-1, with 7 bases fitting TRBD2. The CDR3 extends over 15 amino acids. Germline assignment: CDR1 SGHNT and CDR2 YENEEA. Losses at the gene ends were 1 base for V and 3 bases for J; bases not matched to a gene: 3. The CDR3 sequence: CASSLGLADYNEQFF. The CDR3 DNA reads TGTGCCAGCAGCTTAGGGCTAGCGGACTACAATGAGCAGTTCTTC. Together with reference TRBV11-3 and TRBJ2-1, the CDR3 gives the full variable domain: EAGVVQSPRYKIIEKKQPVAFWCNPISGHNTLYWYLQNLGQGPELLIRYENEEAVDDSQLPKDRFSAERLKGVDSTLKIQPAELGDSAVYLCASSLGLADYNEQFFGPGTRLTVL.

The J gene is TRBJ1-2, the V gene TRBV4-1; 10 bases are shared with TRBD1. There are 15 residues in the CDR3. CDR1 is MGHRA and CDR2 is YSYEKL in the germline V gene. The ends lost 5 bases at V and 7 bases at J; junction bases unmatched: 10. The CDR3 nucleotides read TGCGCCAGCAGCTCCCCGTCCGGGACAGGGGTTGGCTACACCTTC. Protein product: CASSSPSGTGVGYTF.